The 5 T cell receptor beta chains below all came from one sample that was sequenced in a study of cytotoxic CD8 clonotypes in ibrutinib-treated CLL. The table came from immunoSEQ multiplex PCR; TCRdb's copy has only in-frame clones and leaves some out. This sample has roughly 180,000 clones, with 84% found just once. Material: PBMCs, obtained after 24 months of ibrutinib treatment. All receptors come from a human donor with chronic lymphocytic leukemia.

V and J are TRBV19 and TRBJ2-3; possibly TRBD2 for D (6 bases). The germline CDR1 and CDR2 sequences are LNHDA and SQIVND (reference sequence). Trimming pared 7 bases from V and 0 bases from J, leaving 11 bases between. This CDR3 is 14 amino acids long. CDR3 nucleotides: TGTGCCAGTATGCGGGGTTCTAGCACAGATACGCAGTATTTT. Translating it yields CASMRGSSTDTQYF.

This chain connects TRBV11-2 to TRBJ2-6; 7 nucleotides line up with TRBD1. The germline V gene has CDR1 SGHAT and CDR2 FQNNGV. Trimming at V came to 7 bases and at J to 1 base, leaving 10 bases not matched to a gene. The CDR3 is 17 amino acids. The CDR3 DNA reads TGTGCCAGCACCAGCAACAGGGGCGGGTCTGGGGCCAACGTCCTGACTTTC. Encoded protein: CASTSNRGGSGANVLTF. The complete variable domain, with remaining parts taken from reference TRBV11-2 and TRBJ2-6, reads EAGVAQSPRYKIIEKRQSVAFWCNPISGHATLYWYQQILGQGPKLLIQFQNNGVVDDSQLPKDRFSAERLKGVDSTLKIQPAKLEDSAVYLCASTSNRGGSGANVLTFGAGSRLTVL.

This clone was counted a few times. The CDR3 protein is CASSLGDRGRSYNSPLHF. The CDR3 coding sequence is TGCGCCAGCAGCTTGGGGGACAGGGGTCGATCCTATAATTCACCCCTCCACTTT. The rearrangement links TRBV5-1 to TRBJ1-6, with TRBD1 matching over 10 bases. The CDR3 is made up of 18 amino acids. Germline CDR1 SGHRS, CDR2 YFSETQ. V was clipped by 0 bases and J by 1 base; unmatched bases: 4.

The chain recombines TRBV4-2 with TRBJ2-1; 13 nucleotides line up with TRBD2. Germline CDR1 and CDR2: LGHNA and YNFKEQ. This CDR3 spans 15 amino acids. V lost 3 bases to trimming and J lost 9 bases; unmatched junction nucleotides: 5. The CDR3 DNA is TGTGCCAGCAGCCATACTAGCGGGAGGGCCGCTGAGCAGTTCTTC. Its protein is CASSHTSGRAAEQFF.

This chain joins TRBV19 and TRBJ2-1, with 7 bases lining up with TRBD2. The V and J ends lost 6 bases and 4 bases, in that order; junction bases with no gene match: 12. The CDR3 sequence is 16 residues long. CDR1 is LNHDA and CDR2 is SQIVND in the germline V gene (reference sequence). Written as DNA, the CDR3 is TGTGCCAGTAGGGGGGACTATCCTCCCTATTACAATGAGCAGTTCTTC. Protein product: CASRGDYPPYYNEQFF.